This T cell receptor (beta chain) derives from a study of identical twins. Study-wide findings and caveats: It was possible that invariant MAIT and iNKT cells partly confounded the zero-insertion analyses. Models underpredicted monozygotic twin sharing of out-of-frame TCR alpha.

This CDR3 region has 15 residues. Trimming pared 3 bases from V and 0 bases from J, leaving 8 bases between. CDR1 is KGHDR, CDR2 SFDVKD, per germline. A single record per CDR3 protein comes from TCRdb applying MiXCR to the 5' RACE reads. The table records approximately 890,000 distinct CDR3 sequences, 9% to 15% of them present only once. As regards this clonotype: Its antigen is not identified.

The data were also submitted as part of a second study, on yellow fever vaccine responses in identical twins.

This TCR was sampled from a woman aged 18-29 years in good health. Specimen: PBMCs. The V call is TRBV24-1, the J call TRBJ1-3; D gene uncertain. CDR3 region: CATSDSRISGNTIYF. The CDR3 DNA follows: TGTGCCACCAGTGATAGCCGCATCTCTGGAAACACCATATATTTT.